The 30 T cell receptor beta chains below all came from one sample that was sequenced in a study of T cells in Graves' hyperthyroidism and ophthalmopathy. TCR beta CDR3 regions were amplified from RNA transcripts. The HTBI set primed first-round TCR CDR3 RT-PCR. Each CDR3 protein gets one entry after TCRdb re-called the multiplex PCR reads with MiXCR. The sample includes more than 300,000 distinct CDR3 sequences, approximately 13% of them seen just once. The sequenced sample was blood. These receptors were obtained from a woman aged 18-29 years with Graves' hyperthyroidism.

This clonotype was picked up many times. The chain joins TRBV12-3 or TRBV12-4 to TRBJ2-5; 10 positions match TRBD2. CDR3 length equals 13 residues. V was clipped by 8 bases and J by 2 bases; unmatched bases: 2. Here the CDR3 reads CASETSGQETQYF. As DNA, the CDR3 is TGTGCCAGCGAGACTAGCGGGCAAGAGACCCAGTACTTC.

This clonotype was seen at least ten times. The chain links TRBV10-3 to TRBJ1-2; perhaps TRBD1 as D (5 bases). The CDR3 runs 14 residues. Germline CDR1 ENHRY, CDR2 SYGVKD. V was cut by 3 bases and J by 6 bases, with 14 bases left in between. As DNA, the CDR3 is TGTGCCATCAGTGAACGGGGGTACGTTCATGGCTACACCTTC. This encodes CAISERGYVHGYTF.

This clonotype occurred many times. The genes are TRBV29-1 and TRBJ2-1, with D possibly TRBD2 on 7 matching bases. The V end lost 7 bases, the J end lost 0 bases, and 25 bases lay between the germline ends. The CDR3 is made up of 18 amino acids. Germline V gene data show CDR1 as SQVTM and CDR2 as ANQGSEA. The CDR3 coding sequence is TGCAGCGCTCGAGGGGGTGGGGGGGGACCCAGCTCCTACAATGAGCAGTTCTTC. Its protein product is CSARGGGGGPSSYNEQFF.

The V gene is TRBV6-5, the J gene TRBJ2-3, with 8 positions matching TRBD2. The CDR3 is 15 amino acids. CDR1 is MNHEY and CDR2 is SVGAGI in the germline V gene. V was clipped by 3 bases and J by 2 bases; unmatched bases: 4. This chain's CDR3 is CASSYDSGATDTQYF. CDR3 nucleotide sequence: TGTGCCAGCAGTTATGATAGCGGGGCCACAGATACGCAGTATTTT.

This clonotype occurred many times. This chain links TRBV15 with TRBJ2-1; TRBD2 matches at 10 bases. The CDR3 extends over 16 amino acids. Germline V gives CDR1 LNHNV, CDR2 YYDKDF (reference sequence). The V gene end was trimmed by 4 bases and the J gene end by 12 bases; junction bases not matched to a gene: 15. CDR3 sequence reads: CATSTRGTSAPGGQFF. As DNA, the CDR3 is TGTGCCACCAGCACCCGTGGGACTAGCGCCCCTGGGGGGCAGTTCTTC.

This clonotype was seen repeatedly, ten times or more. This sequence joins TRBV30 and TRBJ1-2; D is uncertain. The V and J ends lost 0 bases and 3 bases respectively, with 8 bases between them. CDR3 length: 13 amino acids. In germline, CDR1 is GTSNPN, CDR2 SVGIG (reference sequence). The CDR3 is CAWSVVSDYGYTF. As DNA, the CDR3 is TGTGCCTGGAGTGTAGTCTCAGACTATGGCTACACCTTC.

This clonotype showed up many times. The gene calls are TRBV11-2 and TRBJ2-4; D perhaps matches TRBD2 (5 bases). V was clipped by 4 bases and J by 0 bases, with 13 bases between them. This CDR3 region has 16 residues. Germline loops: CDR1 SGHAT, CDR2 FQNNGV. Here the CDR3 DNA reads TGTGCCAGCAGCTCGGAGTGGAGGTCAGCCAAAAACATTCAGTACTTC. Residues: CASSSEWRSAKNIQYF. Full variable domain (outside the CDR3, taken from reference TRBV11-2 and TRBJ2-4): EAGVAQSPRYKIIEKRQSVAFWCNPISGHATLYWYQQILGQGPKLLIQFQNNGVVDDSQLPKDRFSAERLKGVDSTLKIQPAKLEDSAVYLCASSSEWRSAKNIQYFGAGTRLSVL.

The table lists this clonotype with a few counts. The J gene is TRBJ1-2, the V gene TRBV6-1; TRBD1 matches 8 bases. The germline gives CDR1 MNHNS, CDR2 SASEGT. The CDR3 contains 11 residues. Trimming removed 11 bases from V and 6 bases from J; junction bases left unmatched: 5. CDR3 sequence reads: CAAWTGNGYTF. DNA of the CDR3: TGTGCCGCATGGACAGGGAATGGCTACACCTTC.

This clonotype has a count of ten or more. J is TRBJ1-1 and V is TRBV18; 8 bases agree with TRBD1. J gave up 4 bases and V 3 bases, and 4 bases lay outside the gene matches. In germline, CDR1 is KGHSH, CDR2 LQKENI. The CDR3 contains 14 residues. CDR3 in amino acids: CASSPDRVITEAFF. CDR3 DNA: TGTGCCAGCTCACCGGACAGGGTGATCACTGAAGCTTTCTTT.

In its sample, this clonotype was seen many times. The chain joins TRBV4-3 to TRBJ2-7; TRBD2 aligns across 7 bases. The CDR3 sequence is 15 residues long. The V gene end was trimmed by 0 bases and the J gene end by 2 bases; junction bases not matched to a gene: 4. CDR1 is LGHNA, CDR2 YSLEER, per germline. The CDR3 here is CASSQDPSGAYEQYF. The CDR3 nucleotides read TGCGCCAGCAGCCAAGATCCTAGCGGAGCCTACGAGCAGTACTTC.

This clonotype showed up many times. This chain uses TRBV7-3 with TRBJ1-2; possibly TRBD1 for D (5 bases). The CDR3 is made up of 13 amino acids. The V and J ends lost 3 bases and 4 bases respectively, with 9 bases between them. Looked up from germline, CDR1 is SGHTA and CDR2 is FQGTGA. CDR3 residues: CASSLGPGYGYTF. In nucleotides, the CDR3 is TGTGCCAGCAGCTTGGGGCCAGGCTATGGCTACACCTTC. Using reference TRBV7-3 and TRBJ1-2 for the parts outside the CDR3, the full variable domain is GAGVSQTPSNKVTEKGKYVELRCDPISGHTALYWYRQSLGQGPEFLIYFQGTGAADDSGLPNDRFFAVRPEGSVSTLKIQRTERGDSAVYLCASSLGPGYGYTFGSGTRLTVV.

The chain employs TRBV20-1 and TRBJ2-7; D possibly corresponds to TRBD2 (6 bases). The germline CDR1 and CDR2 sequences are DFQATT and SNEGSKA (reference sequence). The length of the CDR3 is 14 residues. V was pared by 6 bases and J by 4 bases, with 19 bases between. CDR3 sequence: CSADDESRGYEQYF. Here the CDR3 DNA reads TGCAGTGCCGATGATGAAAGCCGGGGGTACGAGCAGTACTTC.

V and J are TRBV5-1 and TRBJ2-3; possible D gene TRBD2, 6 bases. CDR1 is SGHRS and CDR2 is YFSETQ in the germline V gene. Trimming shortened V by 4 bases and J by 3 bases, and 12 bases separated the two germline ends. This CDR3 has 14 amino acids. The CDR3 bases are TGCGCCAGCAGCCCCGGGGGACTGACAGATACGCAGTATTTT. Its translation: CASSPGGLTDTQYF.

This clonotype showed up many times. V gene TRBV28 combines with J gene TRBJ2-7; D is uncertain. V shed 2 bases and J shed 6 bases, with 5 bases lying between them. Germline assignment: CDR1 MDHEN and CDR2 SYDVKM. The length of the CDR3 is 11 residues. The CDR3 DNA reads as TGTGCCAGCAGTTTAGGGGTCGAGCAGTACTTC. Its protein is CASSLGVEQYF. Supplemented by reference TRBV28 and TRBJ2-7, the full variable domain reads DVKVTQSSRYLVKRTGEKVFLECVQDMDHENMFWYRQDPGLGLRLIYFSYDVKMKEKGDIPEGYSVSREKKERFSLILESASTNQTSMYLCASSLGVEQYFGPGTRLTVT.

This clonotype has a count of ten or more. The rearrangement uses TRBV11-3 and TRBJ2-7; TRBD1 matches 7 bases. The CDR3 length is 16 residues. Germline CDR1 and CDR2: SGHNT and YENEEA. The junction had 9 bases not matched to a gene; V was cut back by 3 bases and J by 1 base. CDR3 region: CASSLETGDGSYEQYF. In nucleotides, the CDR3 is TGTGCCAGCAGCTTGGAAACAGGGGATGGGTCCTACGAGCAGTACTTC.

This clonotype was observed many times. The chain joins TRBV28 to TRBJ2-2; TRBD2 is a possible D gene (6 bases). This CDR3 region has 16 residues. Germline CDR1 MDHEN, CDR2 SYDVKM. Trimming removed 6 bases from V and 5 bases from J, with 19 bases in between. The CDR3 bases are TGTGCCAGCAGCCTCCCCCCGGGGAGGACGACCGGGGAGCTGTTTTTT. Its translation is CASSLPPGRTTGELFF.

This clonotype was detected many times. The chain is built from TRBV20-1 and TRBJ2-3; 7 bases line up with TRBD1. Germline V gives CDR1 DFQATT, CDR2 SNEGSKA (reference sequence). V trimming: 6 bases; J trimming: 2 bases; junction bases outside the gene matches: 11. This CDR3 contains 15 residues. CDR3 DNA sequence: TGCAGTGCCCTAGGGGGCCACCTAGACACAGATACGCAGTATTTT. Translation: CSALGGHLDTDTQYF.

This clonotype came up many times. The chain carries TRBV28 and TRBJ2-1; 8 bases line up with TRBD2. The trim removed 2 bases at V and 8 bases at J, leaving 11 bases unmatched. The CDR3 contains 16 residues. The V gene's germline CDR1 is MDHEN and CDR2 SYDVKM. The CDR3 coding sequence is TGTGCCAGCAGTTTACCGAGGGGACTAGTGGCCGATGAGCAGTTCTTC. Protein: CASSLPRGLVADEQFF.

This clonotype has ten or more counts. DNA of the CDR3: TGTGCCACCAGCAGAGAAGCAGCAGCCTACGAGCAGTACTTC. It codes for CATSREAAAYEQYF. V gene TRBV15 combines with J gene TRBJ2-7; D is unresolved. The CDR3 is 14 amino acids. CDR1 and CDR2 (germline): LNHNV, YYDKDF (reference sequence). V was shortened by 0 bases and J by 2 bases, with 8 bases between the two germline ends. The full variable domain, completed using reference TRBV15 and TRBJ2-7, is DAMVIQNPRYQVTQFGKPVTLSCSQTLNHNVMYWYQQKSSQAPKLLFHYYDKDFNNEADTPDNFQSRRPNTSFCFLDIRSPGLGDTAMYLCATSREAAAYEQYFGPGTRLTVT.

The rearrangement links TRBV7-8 to TRBJ2-3; D not certain. Per the germline V gene, CDR1 is SGHVS and CDR2 is FQNEAQ. Trimming took 1 base from V and 5 from J, leaving 10 bases between them. This CDR3 is 14 amino acids long. The CDR3 coding sequence is TGTGCCAGCAGCTTAGGGGTGTCGAGAGATACGCAGTATTTT. It codes for CASSLGVSRDTQYF.

This clonotype was recorded a few times. One end of the junction does not line up with germline, which may come from a read error. This sequence joins TRBV19 and TRBJ2-7; D is perhaps TRBD2 (5 bases). Germline CDR1 is LNHDA and CDR2 is SQIVND (reference sequence). The CDR3 length is 15 residues. CDR3 protein: CTSSIRAAEAYEQYF. The CDR3 DNA is TGTACCAGTAGTATTCGGGCAGCGGAAGCCTACGAGCAGTACTTC.

This clonotype came up many times. The chain employs TRBV7-9 and TRBJ2-2; D possibly corresponds to TRBD1 (6 bases). Germline assignment: CDR1 SEHNR and CDR2 FQNEAQ (reference sequence). The CDR3 is 16 residues long. The germline V and J ends were trimmed by 1 base and 2 bases, with 11 bases remaining between them. This chain's CDR3 is CASSLGDTLNTGELFF. In nucleotides, the CDR3 is TGTGCCAGCAGCTTAGGGGACACACTAAACACCGGGGAGCTGTTTTTT.

This clonotype appeared many times. In DNA form, the CDR3 reads TGCAGTGCTAGAGATGACAGATTCTATGGCTACACCTTC. This sequence encodes CSARDDRFYGYTF. The rearrangement joins TRBV20-1 to TRBJ1-2; TRBD1 might be the D (5 bases). Germline V lookup: CDR1 DFQATT, CDR2 SNEGSKA (reference sequence). The V gene lost 0 bases and the J gene lost 4 bases, with 9 bases spanning the gap. The CDR3 sequence is 13 residues long.

The CDR3 region is CASSPYGQPGNTIYF. CDR3 coding DNA: TGTGCCAGCAGCCCCTATGGACAGCCTGGAAACACCATATATTTT. The rearrangement links TRBV7-3 to TRBJ1-3; possibly TRBD1 for D (6 bases). Germline V CDR1 and CDR2: SGHTA, FQGTGA. CDR3 length: 15 residues. V gave up 5 bases and J gave up 2 bases, with 13 bases separating them.

This clonotype was seen repeatedly, ten times or more. The rearrangement uses TRBV7-9 and TRBJ1-6; perhaps TRBD1 as D (5 bases). CDR3 length equals 16 residues. V shed 4 bases and J shed 10 bases, with 20 bases lying between them. Germline CDR1 reads SEHNR; CDR2 reads FQNEAQ (reference sequence). CDR3 sequence: CASSSQGGPGRSPLHF. The CDR3 region has the DNA TGTGCCAGCAGCTCCCAGGGTGGGCCGGGCAGGTCACCCCTCCACTTT.

Only a few counts were recorded for this clonotype. V is TRBV5-8 and J is TRBJ1-5, with D hard to call. The V end was cut by 2 bases, the J end by 0 bases, with 15 bases between. The CDR3 totals 17 residues. Germline V gives CDR1 SGHTS, CDR2 YDEGEE. The DNA for the CDR3 is TGTGCCAGCAGCTTAGGAACGGAAACTTATAGCAATCAGCCCCAGCATTTT. This sequence encodes CASSLGTETYSNQPQHF.

This clonotype was recorded at least ten times. The chain employs TRBV7-2 and TRBJ2-7, with D perhaps TRBD2 (5 bases). The germline V and J ends were trimmed by 5 bases and 2 bases, with 16 bases remaining between them. The CDR3 runs 15 residues. The germline gives CDR1 SGHTA, CDR2 FQGNSA. The CDR3 protein is CASSIAQPGTYEQYF. As DNA, the CDR3 is TGTGCCAGCAGCATCGCCCAGCCGGGGACCTACGAGCAGTACTTC.

Turning to this clonotype: This may be a read error, as it is one base from a much larger clone. In DNA form, the CDR3 reads TGTGCCACCAGCCCTACTAGCGGCTTGAGGGGCAATGAGCAGTTCTTC. Its translation is CATSPTSGLRGNEQFF. This chain uses TRBV24-1 with TRBJ2-1; 8 nucleotides line up with TRBD2. After removal of 7 bases from V and 6 bases from J, the junction contained 13 bases not matched to a gene. Germline CDR1 reads KGHDR; CDR2 reads SFDVKD. The CDR3 extends over 16 amino acids.

There are many counts of this clonotype. The CDR3 protein is CASSYRMNTEAFF. CDR3 DNA sequence: TGTGCCAGCAGTTATAGGATGAACACTGAAGCTTTCTTT. The chain recombines TRBV12-3 or TRBV12-4 with TRBJ1-1; D remains ambiguous. Between the trimmed V and J ends, which lost 4 bases and 0 bases, there was a span of 6 bases. This CDR3 spans 13 amino acids.

V usage is TRBV19 and J usage is TRBJ1-1; no reliable D call. CDR3 length: 15 amino acids. Germline assignment: CDR1 LNHDA and CDR2 SQIVND (reference sequence). V dropped 5 bases and J dropped 2 bases, with 15 bases sitting between them. DNA of the CDR3: TGTGCCAGTAGTCCCTACCTGACGGCTAACACTGAAGCTTTCTTT. Translated, it gives CASSPYLTANTEAFF.